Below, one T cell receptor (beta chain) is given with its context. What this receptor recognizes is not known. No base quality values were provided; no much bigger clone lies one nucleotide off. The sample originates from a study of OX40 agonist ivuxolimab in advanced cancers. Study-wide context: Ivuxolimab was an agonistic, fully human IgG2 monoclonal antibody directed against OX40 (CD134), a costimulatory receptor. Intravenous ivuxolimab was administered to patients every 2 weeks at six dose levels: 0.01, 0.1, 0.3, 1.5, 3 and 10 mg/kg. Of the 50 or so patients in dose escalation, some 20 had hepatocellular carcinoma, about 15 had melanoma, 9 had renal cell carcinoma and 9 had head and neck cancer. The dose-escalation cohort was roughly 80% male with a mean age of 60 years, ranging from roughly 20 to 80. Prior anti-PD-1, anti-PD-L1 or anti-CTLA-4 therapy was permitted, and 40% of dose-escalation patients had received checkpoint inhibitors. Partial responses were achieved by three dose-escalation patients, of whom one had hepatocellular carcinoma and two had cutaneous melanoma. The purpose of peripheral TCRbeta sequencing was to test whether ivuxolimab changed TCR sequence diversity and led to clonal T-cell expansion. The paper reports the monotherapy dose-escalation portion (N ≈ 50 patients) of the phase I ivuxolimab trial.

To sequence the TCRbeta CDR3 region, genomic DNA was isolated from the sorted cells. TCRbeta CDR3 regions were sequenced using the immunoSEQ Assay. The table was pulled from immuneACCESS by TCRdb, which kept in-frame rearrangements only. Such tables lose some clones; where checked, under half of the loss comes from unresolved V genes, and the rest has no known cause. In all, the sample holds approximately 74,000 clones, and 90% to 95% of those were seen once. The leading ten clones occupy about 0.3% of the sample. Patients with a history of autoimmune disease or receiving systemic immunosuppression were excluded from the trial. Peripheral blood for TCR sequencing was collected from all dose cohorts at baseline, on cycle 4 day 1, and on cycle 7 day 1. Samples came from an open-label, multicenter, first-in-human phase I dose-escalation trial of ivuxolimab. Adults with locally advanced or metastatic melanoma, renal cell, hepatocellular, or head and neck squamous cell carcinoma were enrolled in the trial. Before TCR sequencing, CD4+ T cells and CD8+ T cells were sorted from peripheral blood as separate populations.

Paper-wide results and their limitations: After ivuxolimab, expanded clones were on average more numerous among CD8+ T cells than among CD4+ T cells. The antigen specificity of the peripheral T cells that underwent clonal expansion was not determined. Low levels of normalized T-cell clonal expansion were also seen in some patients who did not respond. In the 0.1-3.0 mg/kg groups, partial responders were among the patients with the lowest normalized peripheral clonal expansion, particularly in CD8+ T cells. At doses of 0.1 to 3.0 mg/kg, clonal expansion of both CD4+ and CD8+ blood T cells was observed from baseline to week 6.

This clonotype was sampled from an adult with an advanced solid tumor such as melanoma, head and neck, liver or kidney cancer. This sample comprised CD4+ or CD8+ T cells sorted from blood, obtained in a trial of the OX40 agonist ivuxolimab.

The sequenced DNA: TGTGCCAGCTCACCCGCTGGACAGGATTCGGCCCAGTACTTC. This codes for CASSPAGQDSAQYF. The chain couples TRBV18 to TRBJ2-5, and 7 junctional nucleotides match TRBD1. Including the terminal cysteine and phenylalanine, the CDR3 comprises 14 residues. Kept here is only the CDR3 DNA, which spans 42 bases and is read in frame from base 1. Via the germline V gene, CDR1 is KGHSH and CDR2 LQKENI. Trimmed from V: 3 bases; trimmed from J: 9 bases; junction bases lacking a gene match: 10. With all but the CDR3 taken from the reference TRBV18 and TRBJ2-5 genes, the full variable domain is: NAGVMQNPRHLVRRRGQEARLRCSPMKGHSHVYWYRQLPEEGLKFMVYLQKENIIDESGMPKERFSAEFPKEGPSILRIQQVVRGDSAAYFCASSPAGQDSAQYFGPGTRLLVL.